Presented here are 20 T cell receptor beta chains from one specimen sequenced in a study of shared clonotypes between healthy human individuals. The assay was immunoSEQ multiplex PCR, and TCRdb's table has in-frame clones only and misses some. The sample has about 1.1 million clones; approximately 80% are singletons. Sequenced input: memory CD4+ T cells from PBMCs. Stated subset: CD45RA-negative fraction. The source of these receptors is a man younger than 30 in good health. Some clones in this sample may be carry-over from other donors' samples.

The rearrangement links TRBV7-9 to TRBJ2-2; maybe TRBD1 (6 bases). Germline-derived CDR1 and CDR2 are SEHNR and FQNEAQ (reference sequence). This CDR3 is built from 15 residues. Deletions cut 7 bases from V and 6 bases from J, with 18 bases between. The CDR3 protein is CASTTGLGGPGELFF. CDR3 sequence (DNA): TGTGCCAGCACCACAGGGCTAGGGGGTCCCGGGGAGCTGTTTTTT.

V is TRBV7-9 and J is TRBJ2-5; 12 positions agree with TRBD1. The J call may be incorrect, as the DNA end agrees better with TRBJ2-7. The CDR3 contains 15 residues. CDR1 and CDR2 from the germline V gene are SEHNR and FQNEAQ (reference sequence). The DNA for the CDR3 is TGTGCCAGCAGCCCTTGGGGACAGGGGGCGGGCGAGCAGTACTTC. Translation gives CASSPWGQGAGEQYF.

In its sample, this clone was seen a few times. This sequence joins TRBV6-1 and TRBJ2-7; 8 bases fit TRBD2. Looked up from germline, CDR1 is MNHNS and CDR2 is SASEGT. V was clipped by 4 bases and J by 6 bases; unmatched bases: 8. The CDR3 runs to 14 residues. The CDR3 reads CASSAGTSYGEQYF. CDR3 DNA: TGTGCCAGCAGTGCCGGGACTAGTTATGGCGAGCAGTACTTC.

This clone has a handful of counts. V gene TRBV5-4 combines with J gene TRBJ2-3; 9 positions agree with TRBD1. Trimming cost V 4 bases and J 1 base; bases outside gene matches: 7. CDR1 and CDR2 (germline): SGHNT, YYREEE (reference sequence). The CDR3 is 16 residues long. CDR3 coding DNA: TGTGCCAGCAGCGGACCGGGACAGGGAGGCACAGATACGCAGTATTTT. Translated: CASSGPGQGGTDTQYF.

The rearrangement uses TRBV6-5 and TRBJ1-3; tentatively, D is TRBD1 (6 bases). Germline V gene data show CDR1 as MNHEY and CDR2 as SVGAGI. Trimming removed 5 bases at V and 0 bases at J, with 11 bases between. The CDR3 has 15 amino acids. The CDR3 coding sequence is TGTGCCAGCAGTACAGGGTTGAGCTCTGGAAACACCATATATTTT. It is translated as CASSTGLSSGNTIYF.

This clone occurred a few times. The sample holds other DNA sequences that translate to the same CDR3. The rearrangement uses TRBV30 and TRBJ1-5; D call uncertain. Germline V gene lookup returns CDR1 GTSNPN and CDR2 SVGIG (reference sequence). The CDR3 runs to 13 residues. The V end was cut by 0 bases, the J end by 4 bases, with 7 bases between. The CDR3, as DNA: TGTGCCTGGAGTGTCTCGGGGAATCAGCCCCAGCATTTT. It specifies CAWSVSGNQPQHF.

Of note for this clone: Within the sample, other DNA sequences also encode this same CDR3. The rearrangement joins TRBV7-2 to TRBJ1-2, with D tentatively TRBD1 (5 bases). Germline V CDR1 and CDR2: SGHTA, FQGNSA. This CDR3 is built from 14 residues. The ends were cut back, 3 bases at V and 5 bases at J, with 13 bases in the middle. The chain's CDR3 is CASSLSGAGYGYTF. For the CDR3, the DNA is TGTGCCAGCAGCTTGTCCGGGGCAGGGTATGGCTACACCTTC.

This chain connects TRBV5-1 to TRBJ2-1; D possibly corresponds to TRBD1 (5 bases). The CDR3 extends over 13 amino acids. V was shortened by 3 bases and J by 8 bases, with 12 bases between the two germline ends. Germline V gives CDR1 SGHRS, CDR2 YFSETQ. As DNA, the CDR3 is TGCGCCAGCAGCTGGAATAGCAGGGATGAGCAGTTCTTC. Translation gives CASSWNSRDEQFF.

This clone has just one count. The chain employs TRBV9 and TRBJ2-3; TRBD2 aligns across 12 bases. Per the germline V gene, CDR1 is SGDLS and CDR2 is YYNGEE. This CDR3 comprises 16 residues. Germline trimming cut 2 bases from V and 3 bases from J; bases unmatched to any gene: 4. CDR3 DNA sequence: TGTGCCAGCAGCGTCGGGACTAGCGGGCTTACAGATACGCAGTATTTT. As protein: CASSVGTSGLTDTQYF. Full variable domain (rest looked up from reference TRBV9 and TRBJ2-3): DSGVTQTPKHLITATGQRVTLRCSPRSGDLSVYWYQQSLDQGLQFLIQYYNGEERAKGNILERFSAQQFPDLHSELNLSSLELGDSALYFCASSVGTSGLTDTQYFGPGTRLTVL.

V gene TRBV9 combines with J gene TRBJ2-3, with TRBD2 matching 7 bases. The CDR3 spans 18 residues. CDR1 is SGDLS and CDR2 is YYNGEE in the germline V gene. The J segment lost 1 base and the V segment lost 2 bases, leaving 13 bases of the junction unmatched. The CDR3 region has the DNA TGTGCCAGCAGCGTTTCCCCAGGGATGGCGGGAGGCACAGATACGCAGTATTTT. It translates to CASSVSPGMAGGTDTQYF.

CDR3 residues: CASTGSEGEQFF. The CDR3 bases are TGTGCCAGCACCGGGTCTGAGGGGGAGCAGTTCTTC. The chain recombines TRBV7-3 with TRBJ2-1; D could derive from TRBD1 or TRBD2 (5 bases each). Germline lookup yields CDR1 SGHTA and CDR2 FQGTGA. The ends were cut back, 7 bases at V and 10 bases at J, with 14 bases in the middle. The CDR3 loop spans 12 amino acids.

This clone was picked up a small number of times. The chain is built from TRBV20-1 and TRBJ2-7, with 7 bases fitting TRBD1. The CDR3 covers 11 residues. Germline CDR1 reads DFQATT; CDR2 reads SNEGSKA (reference sequence). J was trimmed by 6 bases and V by 5 bases; bases with no gene match: 4. CDR3 in amino acids: CSAYAGGEQYF. For the CDR3, the DNA is TGCAGTGCTTATGCAGGGGGCGAGCAGTACTTC.

The chain employs TRBV7-9 and TRBJ1-1; D not resolved. The V end lost 1 base, the J end lost 3 bases, and 15 bases lay between the germline ends. The germline V gene encodes CDR1 SEHNR and CDR2 FQNEAQ (reference sequence). The CDR3 spans 16 residues. CDR3 protein: CASSLEKEGWDTEAFF. The CDR3 nucleotides are TGTGCCAGCAGCTTAGAAAAGGAGGGCTGGGACACTGAAGCTTTCTTT.

V gene TRBV28 combines with J gene TRBJ2-3; 7 nucleotides agree with TRBD2. The J segment lost 2 bases and the V segment lost 6 bases, leaving 11 bases of the junction unmatched. The germline V gene encodes CDR1 MDHEN and CDR2 SYDVKM. This CDR3 is 16 amino acids long. The CDR3, as DNA: TGTGCCAGCAGCCGCCCCGGGACTACCTACACAGATACGCAGTATTTT. Protein: CASSRPGTTYTDTQYF.

The gene calls are TRBV4-3 and TRBJ1-1; D ambiguous. CDR1 and CDR2 (germline): LGHNA, YSLEER. The CDR3 spans 11 residues. Between the trimmed V and J ends, which lost 1 base and 8 bases, there was a span of 5 bases. CDR3: CASSQGREAFF. CDR3 bases: TGCGCCAGCAGCCAAGGACGGGAAGCTTTCTTT.

This rearrangement joins TRBV28 to TRBJ2-7; 7 bases are a match to TRBD1. From germline, CDR1 is MDHEN and CDR2 SYDVKM. J gave up 2 bases and V 6 bases, and 10 bases lay outside the gene matches. The CDR3 is made up of 15 amino acids. CDR3 sequence reads: CASSFNTGAAYEQYF. The CDR3 DNA is TGTGCCAGCAGCTTTAACACAGGGGCAGCCTACGAGCAGTACTTC.

The chain combines TRBV7-6 with TRBJ2-2; D perhaps matches TRBD1 (7 bases). Germline-derived CDR1 and CDR2 are SGHVS and FNYEAQ. V lost 4 bases and J 4 bases, leaving 13 bases between the germline ends. This CDR3 has 15 amino acids. The CDR3 sequence: CASSSIQGGTGELFF. For the CDR3, the DNA is TGTGCCAGCAGCTCAATCCAGGGGGGCACCGGGGAGCTGTTTTTT.

The chain couples TRBV7-2 to TRBJ1-2, with 7 bases fitting TRBD1. This CDR3 is 15 amino acids long. V was clipped by 5 bases and J by 8 bases; unmatched bases: 14. Per germline, CDR1 SGHTA and CDR2 FQGNSA. This CDR3 reads CASSPDREALSGYTF. In nucleotides, the CDR3 is TGTGCCAGCAGCCCAGACAGGGAAGCTTTGTCGGGCTACACCTTC.

The chain is built from TRBV2 and TRBJ2-7, with 9 nucleotides matching TRBD1. V lost 11 bases to trimming and J lost 6 bases; unmatched junction nucleotides: 8. The CDR3 runs 12 residues. Per the germline V gene, CDR1 is SNHLY and CDR2 is FYNNEI. The CDR3 sequence is CAWGDRDREQYF. The CDR3 region has the DNA TGTGCCTGGGGGGACAGGGATCGCGAGCAGTACTTC.

This rearrangement joins TRBV5-1 to TRBJ2-2; 8 nucleotides line up with TRBD2. Germline assignment: CDR1 SGHRS and CDR2 YFSETQ. Trimming cost V 6 bases and J 7 bases; bases outside gene matches: 11. The CDR3 is made up of 15 amino acids. CDR3 sequence (DNA): TGCGCCAGCATGGATCAAGCGGGAGATATCGGGGAGCTGTTTTTT. It yields the protein CASMDQAGDIGELFF.